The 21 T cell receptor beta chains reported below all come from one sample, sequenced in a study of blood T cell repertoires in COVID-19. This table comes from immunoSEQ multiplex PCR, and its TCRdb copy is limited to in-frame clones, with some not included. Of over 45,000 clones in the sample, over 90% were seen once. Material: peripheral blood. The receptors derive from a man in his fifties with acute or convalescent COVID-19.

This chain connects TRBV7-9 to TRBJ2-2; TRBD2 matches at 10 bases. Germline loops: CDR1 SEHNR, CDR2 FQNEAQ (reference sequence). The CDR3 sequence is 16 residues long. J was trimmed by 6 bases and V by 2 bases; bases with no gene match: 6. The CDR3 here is CASSLRLAGSSGELFF. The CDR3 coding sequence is TGTGCCAGCAGCTTACGACTAGCGGGTAGCTCCGGGGAGCTGTTTTTT. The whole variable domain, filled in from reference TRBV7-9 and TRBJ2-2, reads DTGVSQNPRHKITKRGQNVTFRCDPISEHNRLYWYRQTLGQGPEFLTYFQNEAQLEKSRLLSDRFSAERPKGSFSTLEIQRTEQGDSAMYLCASSLRLAGSSGELFFGEGSRLTVL.

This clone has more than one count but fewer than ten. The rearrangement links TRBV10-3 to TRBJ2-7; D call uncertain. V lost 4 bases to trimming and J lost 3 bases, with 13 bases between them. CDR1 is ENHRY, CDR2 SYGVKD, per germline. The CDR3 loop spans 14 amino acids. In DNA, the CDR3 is TGTGCCATCAGTGGTAGTCTCCCCTTCTACGAGCAGTACTTC. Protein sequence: CAISGSLPFYEQYF.

This CDR3 reads CAINSADRGYEQYF. CDR3 nucleotide sequence: TGTGCCATCAATTCGGCCGACAGGGGGTACGAGCAGTACTTC. This chain connects TRBV10-3 to TRBJ2-7, with 9 positions matching TRBD1. The CDR3 totals 14 residues. The V and J ends lost 7 bases and 4 bases, in that order; junction bases with no gene match: 8. Germline CDR1 ENHRY, CDR2 SYGVKD.

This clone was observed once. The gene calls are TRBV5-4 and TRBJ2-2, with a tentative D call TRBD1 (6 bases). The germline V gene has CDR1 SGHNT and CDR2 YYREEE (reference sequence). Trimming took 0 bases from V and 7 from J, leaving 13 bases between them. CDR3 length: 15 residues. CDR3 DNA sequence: TGTGCCAGCAGCTTGGGGGCTCAGGGGCACGGGGAGCTGTTTTTT. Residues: CASSLGAQGHGELFF.

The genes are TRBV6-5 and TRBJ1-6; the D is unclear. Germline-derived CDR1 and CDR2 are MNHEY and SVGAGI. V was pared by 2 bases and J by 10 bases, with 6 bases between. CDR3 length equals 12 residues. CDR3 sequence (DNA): TGTGCCAGCAGTTACCTTAAATCACCCCTCCACTTT. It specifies CASSYLKSPLHF.

CDR3 DNA sequence: TGTGCCAGCAGCCCACAAAAAGGGGGACCGTCCTACGAGCAGTACTTC. Amino acid sequence: CASSPQKGGPSYEQYF. The J gene is TRBJ2-7, the V gene TRBV3-1 (or the pseudogene TRBV3-2), with D maybe TRBD1 (6 bases). V lost 4 bases, J lost 1 base, and 17 bases lay in between. The length of the CDR3 is 16 residues. Germline V gene sequence: CDR1 LGHDT, CDR2 YNNKEL (reference sequence).

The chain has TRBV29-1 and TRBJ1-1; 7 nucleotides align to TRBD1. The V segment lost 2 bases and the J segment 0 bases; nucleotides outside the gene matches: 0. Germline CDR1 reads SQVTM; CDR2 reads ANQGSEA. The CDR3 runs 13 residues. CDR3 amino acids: CSVETGVNTEAFF. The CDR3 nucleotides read TGCAGCGTTGAAACAGGGGTGAACACTGAAGCTTTCTTT. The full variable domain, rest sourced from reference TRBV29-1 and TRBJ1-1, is SAVISQKPSRDICQRGTSLTIQCQVDSQVTMMFWYRQQPGQSLTLIATANQGSEATYESGFVIDKFPISRPNLTFSTLTVSNMSPEDSSIYLCSVETGVNTEAFFGQGTRLTVV.

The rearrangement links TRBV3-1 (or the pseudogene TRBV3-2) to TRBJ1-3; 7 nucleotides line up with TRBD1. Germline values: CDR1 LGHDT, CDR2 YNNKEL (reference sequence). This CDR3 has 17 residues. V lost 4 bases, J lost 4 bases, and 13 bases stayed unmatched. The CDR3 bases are TGTGCCAGCAGCCCCCTCCAGGGACAGTCTGCGGGAAACACCATATATTTT. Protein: CASSPLQGQSAGNTIYF.

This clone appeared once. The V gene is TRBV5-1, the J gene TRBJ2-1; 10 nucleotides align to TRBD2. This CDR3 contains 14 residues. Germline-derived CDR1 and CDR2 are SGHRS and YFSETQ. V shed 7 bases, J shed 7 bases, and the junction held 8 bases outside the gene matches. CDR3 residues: CASHTLAGENEQFF. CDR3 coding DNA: TGCGCCAGCCACACCCTAGCGGGGGAAAATGAGCAGTTCTTC. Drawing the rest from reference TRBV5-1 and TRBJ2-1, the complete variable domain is KAGVTQTPRYLIKTRGQQVTLSCSPISGHRSVSWYQQTPGQGLQFLFEYFSETQRNKGNFPGRFSGRQFSNSRSEMNVSTLELGDSALYLCASHTLAGENEQFFGPGTRLTVL.

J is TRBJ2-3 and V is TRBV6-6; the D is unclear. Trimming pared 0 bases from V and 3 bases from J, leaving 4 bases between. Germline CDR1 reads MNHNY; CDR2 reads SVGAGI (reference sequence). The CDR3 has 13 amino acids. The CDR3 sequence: CASSYSLTDTQYF. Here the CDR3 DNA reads TGTGCCAGCAGTTACTCTCTTACAGATACGCAGTATTTT.

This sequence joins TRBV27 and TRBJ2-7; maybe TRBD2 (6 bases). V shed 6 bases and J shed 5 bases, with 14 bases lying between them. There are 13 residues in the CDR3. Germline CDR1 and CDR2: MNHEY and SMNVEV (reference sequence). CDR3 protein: CASRTSVRHEQYF. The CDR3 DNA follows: TGTGCCAGCAGGACTAGTGTCCGTCACGAGCAGTACTTC.

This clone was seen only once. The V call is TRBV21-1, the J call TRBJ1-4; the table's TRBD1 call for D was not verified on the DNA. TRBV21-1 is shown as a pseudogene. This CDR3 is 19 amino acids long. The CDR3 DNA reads TGTGCCAGCAGCAAAGCAAAGGCACAGGGGGATGCAACTAATGAAAAACTGTTTTTT. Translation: CASSKAKAQGDATNEKLFF.

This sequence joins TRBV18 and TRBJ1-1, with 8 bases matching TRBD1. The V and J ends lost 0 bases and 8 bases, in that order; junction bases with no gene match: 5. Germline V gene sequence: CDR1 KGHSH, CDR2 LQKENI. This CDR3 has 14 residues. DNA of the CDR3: TGTGCCAGCTCACCACCGGCAGGGGGCATAGAAGCTTTCTTT. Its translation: CASSPPAGGIEAFF.

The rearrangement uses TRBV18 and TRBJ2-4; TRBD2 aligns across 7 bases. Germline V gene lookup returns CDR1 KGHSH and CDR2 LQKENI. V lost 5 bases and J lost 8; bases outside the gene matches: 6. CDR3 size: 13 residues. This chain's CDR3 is CASSSSRGDIQYF. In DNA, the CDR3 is TGTGCCAGCTCATCATCCCGGGGGGACATTCAGTACTTC.

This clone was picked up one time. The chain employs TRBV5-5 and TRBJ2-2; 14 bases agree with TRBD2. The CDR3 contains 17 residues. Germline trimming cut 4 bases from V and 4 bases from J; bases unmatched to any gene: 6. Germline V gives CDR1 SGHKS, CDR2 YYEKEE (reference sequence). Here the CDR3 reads CASSMGLAGVGTGELFF. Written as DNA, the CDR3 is TGTGCCAGCAGCATGGGACTAGCGGGAGTGGGCACCGGGGAGCTGTTTTTT.

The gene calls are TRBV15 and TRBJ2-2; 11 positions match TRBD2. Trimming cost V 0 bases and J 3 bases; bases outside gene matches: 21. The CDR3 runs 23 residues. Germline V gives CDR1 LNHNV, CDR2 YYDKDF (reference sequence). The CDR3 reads CATSRDLTGTSGSQAQDTGELFF. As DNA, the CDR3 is TGTGCCACCAGCAGAGACCTCACGGGGACTAGCGGATCTCAGGCACAGGACACCGGGGAGCTGTTTTTT.

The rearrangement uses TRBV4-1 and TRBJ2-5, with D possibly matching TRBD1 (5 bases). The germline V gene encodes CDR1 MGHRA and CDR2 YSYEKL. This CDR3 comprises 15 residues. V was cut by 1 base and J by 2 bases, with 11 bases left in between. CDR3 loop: CASSQGWPGQETQYF. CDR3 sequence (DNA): TGCGCCAGCAGCCAAGGTTGGCCAGGGCAAGAGACCCAGTACTTC.

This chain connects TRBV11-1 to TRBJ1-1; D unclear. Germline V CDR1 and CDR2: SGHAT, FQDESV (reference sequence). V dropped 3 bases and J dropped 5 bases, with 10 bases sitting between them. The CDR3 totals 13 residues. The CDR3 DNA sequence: TGTGCCAGCAGCTTTCGTCGAGGTACTGAAGCTTTCTTT. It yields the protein CASSFRRGTEAFF.

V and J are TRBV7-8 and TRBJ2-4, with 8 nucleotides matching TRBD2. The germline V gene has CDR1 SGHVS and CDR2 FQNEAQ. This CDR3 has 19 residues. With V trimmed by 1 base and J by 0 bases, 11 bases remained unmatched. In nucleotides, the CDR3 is TGTGCCAGCAGCTTAGATCAGCGGGGGATTCCAGTAGCCAAAAACATTCAGTACTTC. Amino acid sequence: CASSLDQRGIPVAKNIQYF.

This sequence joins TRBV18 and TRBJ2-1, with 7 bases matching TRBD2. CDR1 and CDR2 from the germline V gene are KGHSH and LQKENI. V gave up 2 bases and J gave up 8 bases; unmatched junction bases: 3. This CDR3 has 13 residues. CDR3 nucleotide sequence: TGTGCCAGCTCACCAATTAGCGGGTATGAGCAGTTCTTC. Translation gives CASSPISGYEQFF.

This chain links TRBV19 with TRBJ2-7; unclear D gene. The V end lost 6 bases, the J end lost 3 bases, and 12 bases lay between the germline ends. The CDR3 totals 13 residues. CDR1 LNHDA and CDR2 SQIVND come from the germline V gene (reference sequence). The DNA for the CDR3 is TGTGCCAGTAGGGTCAACCTCGGCTACGAGCAGTACTTC. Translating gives CASRVNLGYEQYF. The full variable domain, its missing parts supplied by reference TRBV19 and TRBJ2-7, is DGGITQSPKYLFRKEGQNVTLSCEQNLNHDAMYWYRQDPGQGLRLIYYSQIVNDFQKGDIAEGYSVSREKKESFPLTVTSAQKNPTAFYLCASRVNLGYEQYFGPGTRLTVT.